This entry describes one T cell receptor (beta chain). Its antigen is still unknown. These data are taken from a study of response to subunit inactivated influenza vaccine. In TCRdb, the RT-PCR reads were re-called with MiXCR into one record per CDR3 protein. The top ten hold 11% of the sample, which has 700,000 to 800,000 distinct CDR3 sequences, 18% seen once. Study-level findings and limits: Authors suggested few new T cells are recruited by each seasonal influenza vaccination.

This sequence was found in a man in his fifties or sixties who received an inactivated influenza vaccine. Sequenced here: PBMCs from blood, sampled 4 to 6 days after vaccination.

The CDR3 DNA reads as TGCGCCAGCAGCCGACAAGGACAGGGGCCAGATACGCAGTATTTT. Translation gives CASSRQGQGPDTQYF. The J gene is TRBJ2-3, the V gene TRBV4-3; 9 positions match TRBD1. The junction had 6 bases not matched to a gene; V was cut back by 4 bases and J by 4 bases. The length of the CDR3 is 15 residues. Germline V CDR1 and CDR2: LGHNA, YSLEER.